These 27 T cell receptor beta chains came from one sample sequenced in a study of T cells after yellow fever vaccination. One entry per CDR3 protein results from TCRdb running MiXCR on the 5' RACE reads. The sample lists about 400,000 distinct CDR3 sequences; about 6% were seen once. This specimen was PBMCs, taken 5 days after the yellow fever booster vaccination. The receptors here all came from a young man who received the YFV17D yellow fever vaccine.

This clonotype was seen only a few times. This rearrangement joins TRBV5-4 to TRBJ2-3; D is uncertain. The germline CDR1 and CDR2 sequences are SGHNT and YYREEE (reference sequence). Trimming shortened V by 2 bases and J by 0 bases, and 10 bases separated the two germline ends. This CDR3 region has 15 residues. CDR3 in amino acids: CASSLPDTSTDTQYF. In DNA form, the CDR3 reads TGTGCCAGCAGCTTACCGGATACTAGCACAGATACGCAGTATTTT.

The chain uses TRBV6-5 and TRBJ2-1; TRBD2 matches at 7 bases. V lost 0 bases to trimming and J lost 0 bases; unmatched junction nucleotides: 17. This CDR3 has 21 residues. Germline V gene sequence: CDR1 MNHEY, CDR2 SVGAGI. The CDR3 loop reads CASSYSSGGGGLMSSYNEQFF. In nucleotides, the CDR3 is TGTGCCAGCAGTTACTCGAGTGGTGGGGGGGGACTGATGAGCTCCTACAATGAGCAGTTCTTC.

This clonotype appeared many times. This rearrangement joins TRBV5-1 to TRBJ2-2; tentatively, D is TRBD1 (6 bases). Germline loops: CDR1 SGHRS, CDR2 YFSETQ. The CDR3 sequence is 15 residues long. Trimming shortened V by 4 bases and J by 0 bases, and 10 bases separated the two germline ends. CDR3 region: CASSPTGTNTGELFF. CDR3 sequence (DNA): TGCGCCAGCAGCCCGACAGGAACGAACACCGGGGAGCTGTTTTTT.

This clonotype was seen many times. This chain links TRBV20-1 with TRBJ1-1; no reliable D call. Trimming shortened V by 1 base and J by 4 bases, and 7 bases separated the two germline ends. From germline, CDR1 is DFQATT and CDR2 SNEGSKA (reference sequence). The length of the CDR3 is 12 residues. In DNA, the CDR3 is TGCAGTGCTAGAGCGAGGGCCACTGAAGCTTTCTTT. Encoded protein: CSARARATEAFF.

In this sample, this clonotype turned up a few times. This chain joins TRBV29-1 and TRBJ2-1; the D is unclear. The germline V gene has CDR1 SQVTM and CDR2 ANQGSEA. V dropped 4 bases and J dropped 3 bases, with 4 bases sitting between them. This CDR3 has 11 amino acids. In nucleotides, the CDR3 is TGCAGCGTTGGGCACTACAATGAGCAGTTCTTC. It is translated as CSVGHYNEQFF.

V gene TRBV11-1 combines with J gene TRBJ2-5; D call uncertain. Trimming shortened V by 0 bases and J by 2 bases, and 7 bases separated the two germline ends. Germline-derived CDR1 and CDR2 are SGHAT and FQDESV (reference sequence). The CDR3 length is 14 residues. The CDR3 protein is CASSLAEGQETQYF. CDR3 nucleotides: TGTGCCAGCAGCTTAGCGGAAGGACAAGAGACCCAGTACTTC.

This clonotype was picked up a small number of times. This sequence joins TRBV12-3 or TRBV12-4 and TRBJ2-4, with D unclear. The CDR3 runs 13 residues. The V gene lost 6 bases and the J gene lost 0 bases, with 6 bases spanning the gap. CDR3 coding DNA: TGTGCCAGCAGATTTTTAGCCAAAAACATTCAGTACTTC. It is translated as CASRFLAKNIQYF.

This CDR3 is CATIAAGQEFLNTEAFF. The CDR3 DNA reads as TGTGCCACCATCGCGGCAGGACAAGAGTTTCTGAACACTGAAGCTTTCTTT. The chain has TRBV10-3 and TRBJ1-1; possible D gene TRBD1, 5 bases. V was pared by 10 bases and J by 0 bases, with 24 bases between. This CDR3 region has 17 residues. Germline CDR1 reads ENHRY; CDR2 reads SYGVKD.

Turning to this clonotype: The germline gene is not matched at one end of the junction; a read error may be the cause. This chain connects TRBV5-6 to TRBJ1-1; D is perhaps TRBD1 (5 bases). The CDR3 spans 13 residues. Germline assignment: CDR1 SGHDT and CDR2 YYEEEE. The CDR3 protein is CASCLGGNTEAFF. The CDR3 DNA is TGTGCCAGCTGCTTGGGGGGGAACACTGAAGCTTTCTTT.

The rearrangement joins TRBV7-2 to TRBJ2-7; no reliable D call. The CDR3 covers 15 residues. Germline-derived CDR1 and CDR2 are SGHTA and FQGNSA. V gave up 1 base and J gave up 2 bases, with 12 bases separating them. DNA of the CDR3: TGTGCCAGCAGCTTAGAAGCCTACCGAACCTACGAGCAGTACTTC. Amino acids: CASSLEAYRTYEQYF. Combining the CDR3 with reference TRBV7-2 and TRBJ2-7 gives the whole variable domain GAGVSQSPSNKVTEKGKDVELRCDPISGHTALYWYRQSLGQGLEFLIYFQGNSAPDKSGLPSDRFSAERTGGSVSTLTIQRTQQEDSAVYLCASSLEAYRTYEQYFGPGTRLTVT.

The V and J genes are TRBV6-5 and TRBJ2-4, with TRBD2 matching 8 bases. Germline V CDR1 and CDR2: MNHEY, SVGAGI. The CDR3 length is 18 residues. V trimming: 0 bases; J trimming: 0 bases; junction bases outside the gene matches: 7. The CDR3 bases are TGTGCCAGCAGTTACTCGCATGGAGGGACTAGAGCCAAAAACATTCAGTACTTC. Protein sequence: CASSYSHGGTRAKNIQYF.

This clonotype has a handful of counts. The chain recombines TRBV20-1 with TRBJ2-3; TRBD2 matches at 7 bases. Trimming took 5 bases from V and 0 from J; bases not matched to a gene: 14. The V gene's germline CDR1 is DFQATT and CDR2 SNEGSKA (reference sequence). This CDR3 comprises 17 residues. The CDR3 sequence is CSAYAMSGTSSTDTQYF. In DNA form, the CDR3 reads TGCAGTGCTTACGCCATGAGCGGGACTTCTAGCACAGATACGCAGTATTTT.

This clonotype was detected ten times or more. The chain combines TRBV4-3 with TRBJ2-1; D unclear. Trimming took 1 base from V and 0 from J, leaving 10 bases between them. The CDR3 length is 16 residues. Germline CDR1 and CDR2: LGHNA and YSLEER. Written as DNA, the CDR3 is TGCGCCAGCAGCCAAGGGGCCGGAAACTCCTACAATGAGCAGTTCTTC. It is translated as CASSQGAGNSYNEQFF.

The CDR3 sequence: CASRPSFLTYNEQFF. In nucleotides, the CDR3 is TGTGCCAGCAGGCCTAGCTTCCTTACCTACAATGAGCAGTTCTTC. The chain employs TRBV3-1 and TRBJ2-1; D is possibly TRBD2 (5 bases). This CDR3 has 15 residues. From germline, CDR1 is LGHDT and CDR2 YNNKEL (reference sequence). With 6 bases removed from V and 2 bases from J, the gap between germline ends came to 14 bases.

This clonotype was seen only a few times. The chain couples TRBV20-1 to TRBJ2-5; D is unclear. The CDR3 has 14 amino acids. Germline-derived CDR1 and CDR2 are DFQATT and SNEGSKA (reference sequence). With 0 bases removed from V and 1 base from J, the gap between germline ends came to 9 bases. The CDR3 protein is CSAREPTAQETQYF. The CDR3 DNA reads TGCAGTGCTAGAGAACCAACGGCCCAAGAGACCCAGTACTTC.

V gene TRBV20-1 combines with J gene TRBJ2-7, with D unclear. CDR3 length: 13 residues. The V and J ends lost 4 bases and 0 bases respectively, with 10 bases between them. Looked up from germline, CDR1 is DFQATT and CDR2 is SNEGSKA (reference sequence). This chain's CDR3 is CSATNPISYEQYF. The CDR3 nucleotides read TGCAGTGCTACTAACCCTATCTCCTACGAGCAGTACTTC.

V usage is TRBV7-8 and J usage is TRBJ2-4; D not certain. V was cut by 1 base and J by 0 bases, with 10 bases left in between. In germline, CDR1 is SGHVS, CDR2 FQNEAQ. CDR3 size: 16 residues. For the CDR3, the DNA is TGTGCCAGCAGCTTAGTCGCAGCCCTAGCCAAAAACATTCAGTACTTC. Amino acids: CASSLVAALAKNIQYF.

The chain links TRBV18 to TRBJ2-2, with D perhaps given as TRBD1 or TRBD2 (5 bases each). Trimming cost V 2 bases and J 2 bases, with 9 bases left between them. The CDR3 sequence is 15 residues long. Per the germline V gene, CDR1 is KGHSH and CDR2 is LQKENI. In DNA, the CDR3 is TGTGCCAGCTCACCAAGGGACCCCAACACCGGGGAGCTGTTTTTT. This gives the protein CASSPRDPNTGELFF.

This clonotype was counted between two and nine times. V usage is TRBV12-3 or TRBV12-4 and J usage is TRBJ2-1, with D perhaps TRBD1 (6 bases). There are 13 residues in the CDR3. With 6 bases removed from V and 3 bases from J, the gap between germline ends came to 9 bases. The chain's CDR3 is CASSRDNYNEQFF. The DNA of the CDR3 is TGTGCCAGCAGCCGGGACAACTACAATGAGCAGTTCTTC.

DNA of the CDR3: TGCGCCAGCAGCTCCCAGGAGGGGTCGACCGGGGAGCTGTTTTTT. Protein product: CASSSQEGSTGELFF. The chain has TRBV5-1 and TRBJ2-2, with TRBD2 as a possible D gene (6 bases). V lost 3 bases and J lost 5, with 14 bases in between. The CDR3 consists of 15 residues. Germline V gives CDR1 SGHRS, CDR2 YFSETQ.

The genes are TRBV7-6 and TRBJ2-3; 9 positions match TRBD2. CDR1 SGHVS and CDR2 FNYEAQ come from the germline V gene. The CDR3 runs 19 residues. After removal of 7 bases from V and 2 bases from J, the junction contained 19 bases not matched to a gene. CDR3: CASTLLGSGSWAITDTQYF. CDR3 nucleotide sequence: TGTGCCAGCACACTACTCGGTAGCGGGAGCTGGGCTATCACAGATACGCAGTATTTT. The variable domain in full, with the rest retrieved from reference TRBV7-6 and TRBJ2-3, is GAGVSQSPRYKVTKRGQDVALRCDPISGHVSLYWYRQALGQGPEFLTYFNYEAQQDKSGLPNDRFSAERPEGSISTLTIQRTEQRDSAMYRCASTLLGSGSWAITDTQYFGPGTRLTVL.

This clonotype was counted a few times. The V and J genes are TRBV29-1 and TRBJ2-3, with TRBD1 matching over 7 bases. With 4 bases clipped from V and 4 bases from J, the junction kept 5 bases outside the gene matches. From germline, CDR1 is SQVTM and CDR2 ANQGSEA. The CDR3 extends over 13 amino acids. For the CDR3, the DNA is TGCAGCGTTGCTGGACAGGCGGCAGATACGCAGTATTTT. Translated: CSVAGQAADTQYF.

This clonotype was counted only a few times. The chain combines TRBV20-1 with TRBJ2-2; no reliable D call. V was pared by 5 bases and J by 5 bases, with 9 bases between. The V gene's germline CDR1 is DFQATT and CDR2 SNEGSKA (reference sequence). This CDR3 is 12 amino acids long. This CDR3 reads CSAYWGTGELFF. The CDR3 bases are TGCAGTGCTTATTGGGGTACCGGGGAGCTGTTTTTT.

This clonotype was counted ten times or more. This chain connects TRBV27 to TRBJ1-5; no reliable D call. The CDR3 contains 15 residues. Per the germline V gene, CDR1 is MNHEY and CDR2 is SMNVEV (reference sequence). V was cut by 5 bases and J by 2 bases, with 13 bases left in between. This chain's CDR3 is CASSAHNGGNQPQHF. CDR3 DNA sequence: TGTGCCAGCAGTGCCCACAATGGGGGCAATCAGCCCCAGCATTTT.

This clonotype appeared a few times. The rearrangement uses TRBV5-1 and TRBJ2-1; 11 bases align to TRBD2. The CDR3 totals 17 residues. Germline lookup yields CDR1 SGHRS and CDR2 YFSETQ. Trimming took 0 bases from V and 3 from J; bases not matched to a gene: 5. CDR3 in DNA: TGCGCCAGCAGCTTGGGGCCTACTAGCGGGAGCTACAATGAGCAGTTCTTC. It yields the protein CASSLGPTSGSYNEQFF.

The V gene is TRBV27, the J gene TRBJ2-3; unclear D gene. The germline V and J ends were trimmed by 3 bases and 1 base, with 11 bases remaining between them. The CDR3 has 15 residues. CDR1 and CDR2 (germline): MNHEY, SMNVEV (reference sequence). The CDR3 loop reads CASSFASRGTDTQYF. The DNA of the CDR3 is TGTGCCAGCAGTTTCGCCTCAAGGGGCACAGATACGCAGTATTTT.

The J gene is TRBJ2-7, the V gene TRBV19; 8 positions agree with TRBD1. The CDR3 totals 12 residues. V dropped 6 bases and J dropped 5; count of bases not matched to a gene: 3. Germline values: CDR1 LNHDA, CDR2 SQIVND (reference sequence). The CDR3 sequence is CASSDRGNEQYF. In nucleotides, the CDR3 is TGTGCCAGTAGCGACAGGGGCAACGAGCAGTACTTC.